The rows below give T cell receptor beta chains drawn from one sample of a study of blood T cell repertoires in COVID-19. This table comes from immunoSEQ multiplex PCR, and its TCRdb copy is limited to in-frame clones, with some not included. The data contain fewer than 200,000 clones, approximately 83% of them singletons. The sequencing sample was made of peripheral blood. The receptor source for this set is a woman of 80 years or more with active or convalescent COVID-19. The CDR3 runs from the conserved cysteine through the conserved F or W. The D gene is left open where the match is weak. Rows may omit the clone size; those that give it use once, few, many or a size class.

D	size	J	V	DNA	CDR3
TRBD1	-	TRBJ1-4	TRBV5-4	TGTGCCAGCAGCTTGGGGACAGGCCTAACTAATGAAAAACTGTTTTTT	CASSLGTGLTNEKLFF
-	-	TRBJ1-5	TRBV7-2	TGTGCCAGCAGCTTAGAAGAGTATCAGCCCCAGCATTTT	CASSLEEYQPQHF
TRBD1	-	TRBJ1-2	TRBV28	TGTGCCAGTACAGGGGGCTGGGGCTACACCTTC	CASTGGWGYTF
TRBD2	-	TRBJ2-1	TRBV11-3	TGTGCCAGCAGCCGTTTGGGGGGGGCCTACAATGAGCAGTTCTTC	CASSRLGGAYNEQFF
-	-	TRBJ2-1	TRBV2	TGTGCCAGCAGTGCGAATACCCTACGAGAGAATGAGCAGTTCTTC	CASSANTLRENEQFF
-	-	TRBJ2-1	TRBV5-4	TGTGCCAGCAGCTTGAGCGGAAGCTCCTACAATGAGCAGTTCTTC	CASSLSGSSYNEQFF
-	-	TRBJ2-1	TRBV6-2/TRBV6-3	TGTGCCAGCAGGTACACAGGACCCTGGAATGAGCAGTTCTTC	CASRYTGPWNEQFF
-	few	TRBJ1-2	TRBV5-1	TGCGCCAGCAGCTTGGAACCCGGGACACCTCGTGAGAGTGGCTACACCTTC	CASSLEPGTPRESGYTF
-	-	TRBJ2-7	TRBV6-1	TGTGCCAGCAGTGAAGGAGAGGCATCGTACTTC	CASSEGEASYF
TRBD1	-	TRBJ2-1	TRBV7-7	TGTGCTAGCAGCTCCGGGACAGGGTCCTACAATGAGCAGTTCTTC	CASSSGTGSYNEQFF
-	once	TRBJ1-2	TRBV18	TGTGCCAGCTCACCAACTAATAATGGCTACACCTTC	CASSPTNNGYTF
TRBD1	-	TRBJ2-6	TRBV3-1/TRBV3-2	TGTGCCAGCAGCTCCCCAGGGGGTCTCCCTGGGGCCAACGTCCTGACTTTC	CASSSPGGLPGANVLTF
TRBD1	-	TRBJ2-2	TRBV18	TGTGCCAGCTCACCCCTGGGACAGGCCCTCCAGGCCGGGGAGCTGTTTTTT	CASSPLGQALQAGELFF
TRBD1	-	TRBJ1-2	TRBV5-1	TGCGCCAGCAGCCCCGGACAGGGGGAAGGCTACACCTTC	CASSPGQGEGYTF
-	-	TRBJ1-6	TRBV19	TGTGCCAGTAGTGTCCAGGAGGAGGGTTCACCCCTCCACTTT	CASSVQEEGSPLHF
-	-	TRBJ1-5	TRBV12-3/TRBV12-4	TGTGCCAGTACCCAGGGAGGAAATCAGCCCCAGCATTTT	CASTQGGNQPQHF
-	few	TRBJ1-6	TRBV7-2	TGTGCCAGCAGCTGGCAGAGGGATAATTCACCCCTCCACTTT	CASSWQRDNSPLHF
TRBD2	-	TRBJ2-2	TRBV7-2	TGTGCCAGCAGCTTAGCGGAACTAGCGGGGGGGCGTCGCACCGGGGAGCTGTTTTTT	CASSLAELAGGRRTGELFF
TRBD1	-	TRBJ1-2	TRBV29-1	TGCAGCGTTCTGACAGGGACGGACTATGGCTACACCTTC	CSVLTGTDYGYTF
TRBD1	-	TRBJ1-6	TRBV18	TGTGCCAGCTCACCAAGGTCTGGCAGGGGGAATTCACCCCTCCACTTT	CASSPRSGRGNSPLHF
-	-	TRBJ2-5	TRBV5-6	TGTGCCAGCAGCTTCCAGGGGACCCAGTACTTC	CASSFQGTQYF
-	few	TRBJ1-1	TRBV4-2	TGTGCCAGCAGCCAAGACAGGAACACTGAAGCTTTCTTT	CASSQDRNTEAFF
-	-	TRBJ1-1	TRBV6-2/TRBV6-3	TGTGCCAGCAGTTACTCGACAACCCGGGCTTTCTTT	CASSYSTTRAFF
-	-	TRBJ1-1	TRBV5-5	TGTGCCAGCAGCTTGGGGACAGTTGCAGGAACTGAAGCTTTCTTT	CASSLGTVAGTEAFF
TRBD1	-	TRBJ1-2	TRBV6-5	TGTGCCAGCAGTACCTGGGGCAGGGGGCAGGGTGGCTACACCTTC	CASSTWGRGQGGYTF
TRBD1	-	TRBJ2-7	TRBV7-2	TGTGCCAGCAGCTCGTGGACAGGGGTCTACGAGCAGTACTTC	CASSSWTGVYEQYF
-	-	TRBJ2-7	TRBV5-1	TGCGCCAGCAGAGCGGTGACAGGATCGTACGAGCAGTACTTC	CASRAVTGSYEQYF
TRBD2	-	TRBJ2-1	TRBV18	TGTGCCAGCTCACCTGGCTCTAGCGGGGACAATGAGCAGTTCTTC	CASSPGSSGDNEQFF